A single T cell receptor beta chain is shown here with its context. The target antigen is unknown. The ends were cut back, 5 bases at V and 3 bases at J, with 12 bases in the middle. Germline CDR1 is SGHRS and CDR2 is YFSETQ. The CDR3 is made up of 13 amino acids. MiXCR was run by TCRdb on the reads, yielding one entry per CDR3 protein. The profile shows about 59,000 distinct CDR3 sequences, approximately 60% of them singletons. This sample is part of a study of type 1 regulatory T cells. The specimen was cultured non-Tr1 T cells, either the whole culture or a sorted T cell fraction (not recorded which). This chain joins TRBV5-1 and TRBJ2-7, with D maybe TRBD2 (6 bases). The sequence was obtained from a human donor in good health. CDR3 DNA: TGCGCCAGCAGTCGTGTTAGCGGCTACGAGCAGTACTTC. Residues: CASSRVSGYEQYF.